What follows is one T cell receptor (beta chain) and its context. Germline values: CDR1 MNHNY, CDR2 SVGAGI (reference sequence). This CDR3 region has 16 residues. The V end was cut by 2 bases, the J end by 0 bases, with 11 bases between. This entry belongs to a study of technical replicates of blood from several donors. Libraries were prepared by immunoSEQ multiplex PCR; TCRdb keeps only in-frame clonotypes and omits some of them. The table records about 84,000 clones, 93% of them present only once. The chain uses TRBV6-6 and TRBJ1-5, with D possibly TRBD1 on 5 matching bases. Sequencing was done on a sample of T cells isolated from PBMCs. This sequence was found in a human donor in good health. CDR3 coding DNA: TGTGCCAGCAGTTACAGGGGAGGGGCTAGCAATCAGCCCCAGCATTTT. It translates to CASSYRGGASNQPQHF.